These 21 T cell receptor beta chains were sequenced from one sample in a study of T cell changes during pregnancy in multiple sclerosis. Only in-frame clones appear in the TCRdb table, and some are missing; sequencing was by immunoSEQ multiplex PCR. The top ten hold under 0.95% of the sample, which has 50,000 or so clones, 85% to 95% seen once. The sequenced sample was CD4+ T cells from peripheral blood mononuclear cells, obtained in the third trimester of pregnancy. The receptor set was obtained from a female donor with multiple sclerosis, enrolled in a pregnancy study.

To note about this clone: A junction end diverges from the germline sequence, so it may reflect a read error. Other nucleotide sequences in the sample specify the same CDR3. The chain has TRBV6-5 and TRBJ1-2; D possibly corresponds to TRBD1 (5 bases). Germline V gene sequence: CDR1 MNHEY, CDR2 SVGAGI. CDR3 size: 12 residues. CDR3 region: CASREQLYGYTF. The CDR3 DNA sequence: TGCGCCAGCAGGGAGCAGCTTTATGGCTACACCTTC.

Regarding this clone: Sequence at one end of the junction differs from germline and may be a read error. V and J are TRBV29-1 and TRBJ1-2; 8 bases are shared with TRBD1. The CDR3 runs to 11 residues. CDR1 is SQVTM and CDR2 is ANQGSEA in the germline V gene. The CDR3 DNA is TGCAGCGTTGAAGGCCAGGGGGCTGGTATCTTC. Its protein is CSVEGQGAGIF.

This clone was seen a few times. V gene TRBV19 combines with J gene TRBJ1-1; 8 positions match TRBD1. From germline, CDR1 is LNHDA and CDR2 SQIVND (reference sequence). The CDR3 sequence is 9 residues long. V lost 9 bases to trimming and J lost 12 bases; unmatched junction nucleotides: 3. CDR3 coding DNA: TGTGCCAGGGACAGGGTAACTTTCTTT. Translated, it gives CARDRVTFF.

The chain uses TRBV6-6 and TRBJ2-3; D perhaps matches TRBD1 (5 bases). V gave up 0 bases and J gave up 2 bases, with 12 bases separating them. CDR3 length equals 16 residues. Germline lookup yields CDR1 MNHNY and CDR2 SVGAGI (reference sequence). The DNA for the CDR3 is TGTGCCAGCAGTTACTCGCCCCCAGGGAACACAGATACGCAGTATTTT. Protein product: CASSYSPPGNTDTQYF.

The sample holds one count of this clone. The rearrangement uses TRBV10-3 and TRBJ1-2; D gene uncertain. V lost 0 bases and J 8 bases, leaving 13 bases between the germline ends. In germline, CDR1 is ENHRY, CDR2 SYGVKD. The CDR3 covers 14 residues. CDR3 sequence reads: CAISESWGGHGYTF. CDR3 sequence (DNA): TGTGCCATCAGTGAGTCGTGGGGAGGCCACGGCTACACCTTC.

This clone has just one count. CDR3 loop: CASSTPPGQGADTQYF. CDR3 coding DNA: TGTGCCAGTAGTACTCCACCGGGACAGGGGGCAGATACGCAGTATTTT. V is TRBV19 and J is TRBJ2-3; TRBD1 matches 11 bases. V lost 4 bases, J lost 4 bases, and 7 bases stayed unmatched. The CDR3 runs to 16 residues. Germline CDR1 is LNHDA and CDR2 is SQIVND (reference sequence).

The rearrangement joins TRBV11-3 to TRBJ2-3, with a possible D match to TRBD1 (6 bases). Looked up from germline, CDR1 is SGHNT and CDR2 is YENEEA. This CDR3 has 12 residues. Trimming left V 5 bases short and J 6 bases short, with 9 bases between. The DNA for the CDR3 is TGTGCCAGCAGCCCGAGGGGGGATACGCAGTATTTT. It encodes CASSPRGDTQYF.

The CDR3 DNA is TGTGCCAGCAGCCAGCAGGGACCGGGACAGGGTCCCTACGAGCAGTACTTC. Its translation is CASSQQGPGQGPYEQYF. The V gene is TRBV16, the J gene TRBJ2-7, with 9 bases lining up with TRBD1. Germline lookup yields CDR1 KGHSY and CDR2 FQNENV. The CDR3 has 17 residues. After removal of 3 bases from V and 2 bases from J, the junction contained 11 bases not matched to a gene.

The chain employs TRBV18 and TRBJ1-2; D ambiguous. CDR1 is KGHSH and CDR2 is LQKENI in the germline V gene. Trimming left V 3 bases short and J 8 bases short, with 13 bases between. The CDR3 is 13 residues long. In DNA form, the CDR3 reads TGTGCCAGCTCACCTAGGACGGGAGACGGCTACACCTTC. Its translation: CASSPRTGDGYTF.

This clone came up once. The V and J genes are TRBV10-1 and TRBJ1-5; maybe TRBD1 (6 bases). The CDR3 contains 18 residues. Germline CDR1 reads WNHNN; CDR2 reads SYGVQD (reference sequence). The V end lost 4 bases, the J end lost 0 bases, and 19 bases lay between the germline ends. DNA of the CDR3: TGCGCCAGCAGTGTACCCCGGACAGCGGATCATAGCAATCAGCCCCAGCATTTT. Its translation: CASSVPRTADHSNQPQHF.

The rearrangement uses TRBV7-8 and TRBJ2-7; D unclear. The CDR3 is 13 residues long. The germline V gene has CDR1 SGHVS and CDR2 FQNEAQ. V lost 3 bases, J lost 2 bases, and 8 bases lay in between. The DNA for the CDR3 is TGTGCCAGCAGCTTGACTTCAGCCTACGAGCAGTACTTC. It encodes CASSLTSAYEQYF.

The chain combines TRBV7-2 with TRBJ2-5, with 7 bases aligning to TRBD1. The CDR3 spans 13 residues. The J segment lost 5 bases and the V segment lost 5 bases, leaving 5 bases of the junction unmatched. Germline-derived CDR1 and CDR2 are SGHTA and FQGNSA. CDR3 residues: CASSTDRQETQYF. The DNA for the CDR3 is TGTGCCAGCAGCACGGACAGGCAGGAGACCCAGTACTTC.

This clone was seen a few times. The V call is TRBV2, the J call TRBJ1-2; unclear D gene. With 2 bases removed from V and 8 bases from J, the gap between germline ends came to 15 bases. The germline V gene has CDR1 SNHLY and CDR2 FYNNEI. This CDR3 spans 14 amino acids. CDR3: CASSEYGSMGGYTF. The CDR3 nucleotides read TGTGCCAGCAGTGAATATGGGAGCATGGGGGGCTACACCTTC.

In its sample, this clone was seen once. V is TRBV11-2 and J is TRBJ1-2, with D perhaps TRBD1 (6 bases). The V gene lost 5 bases and the J gene lost 4 bases, with 23 bases spanning the gap. The CDR3 is made up of 17 amino acids. Per the germline V gene, CDR1 is SGHAT and CDR2 is FQNNGV. The CDR3 sequence is CASSHLYRNRAFYGYTF. DNA for the CDR3: TGTGCCAGCAGCCACTTGTATAGGAACAGGGCTTTCTATGGCTACACCTTC.

In regard to this clone: One end of the junction does not line up with germline, which may come from a read error. The chain links TRBV7-3 to TRBJ2-1; the match to TRBD2 covers 13 bases. Germline CDR1 SGHTA, CDR2 FQGTGA. The CDR3 extends over 16 amino acids. The CDR3 is CASSVTGTSGVNEQFF. The CDR3 region has the DNA TGTGCCAGCAGCGTAACCGGGACTAGCGGGGTCAATGAGCAGTTCTTC.

This clone came up once. The chain links TRBV2 to TRBJ1-5; tentatively, D is TRBD1 (6 bases). Germline V gene data show CDR1 as SNHLY and CDR2 as FYNNEI. The V end lost 11 bases, the J end lost 3 bases, and 14 bases lay between the germline ends. CDR3 length equals 13 residues. The CDR3 DNA sequence: TGTGCCGGATCCCGGGACAACAATCAGCCCCAGCATTTT. As protein: CAGSRDNNQPQHF. The full variable domain, with the rest looked up from reference TRBV2 and TRBJ1-5, is EPEVTQTPSHQVTQMGQEVILRCVPISNHLYFYWYRQILGQKVEFLVSFYNNEISEKSEIFDDQFSVERPDGSNFTLKIRSTKLEDSAMYFCAGSRDNNQPQHFGDGTRLSIL.

The chain uses TRBV15 and TRBJ2-7; D uncertain. The V gene's germline CDR1 is LNHNV and CDR2 YYDKDF (reference sequence). Trimming took off 0 bases at V and 3 bases at J, with 12 bases between the two ends. This CDR3 contains 15 residues. The CDR3 reads CATSRDPYSYYEQYF. CDR3 nucleotides: TGTGCCACCAGCAGAGACCCCTACAGCTACTACGAGCAGTACTTC.

The V gene is TRBV29-1, the J gene TRBJ1-1, with D maybe TRBD1 (6 bases). CDR1 and CDR2 (germline): SQVTM, ANQGSEA. The ends were cut back, 7 bases at V and 5 bases at J, with 14 bases in the middle. CDR3 length equals 12 residues. The CDR3 nucleotides are TGCAGCGCCACAATAACAGGGACTGAAGCTTTCTTT. Amino acid sequence: CSATITGTEAFF. Filled out from reference TRBV29-1 and TRBJ1-1, the complete variable domain reads SAVISQKPSRDICQRGTSLTIQCQVDSQVTMMFWYRQQPGQSLTLIATANQGSEATYESGFVIDKFPISRPNLTFSTLTVSNMSPEDSSIYLCSATITGTEAFFGQGTRLTVV.

This chain links TRBV6-5 with TRBJ1-1, with D tentatively TRBD1 (6 bases). This CDR3 has 15 residues. Germline V CDR1 and CDR2: MNHEY, SVGAGI. Trimming pared 4 bases from V and 0 bases from J, leaving 12 bases between. CDR3 in DNA: TGTGCCAGCAGTTTAAACAGGGCCTTGAACACTGAAGCTTTCTTT. Encoded protein: CASSLNRALNTEAFF.

The J gene is TRBJ2-2, the V gene TRBV6-6; 8 bases fit TRBD2. J gave up 6 bases and V 0 bases, and 3 bases lay outside the gene matches. The germline V gene encodes CDR1 MNHNY and CDR2 SVGAGI (reference sequence). The CDR3 runs to 15 residues. CDR3 sequence: CASSYSRLAPGELFF. In DNA form, the CDR3 reads TGTGCCAGCAGTTACTCTCGACTAGCGCCCGGGGAGCTGTTTTTT.

The V and J genes are TRBV9 and TRBJ1-2; maybe TRBD1 (5 bases). The CDR3 runs to 14 residues. Trimming took 0 bases from V and 2 from J, leaving 8 bases between them. Germline-derived CDR1 and CDR2 are SGDLS and YYNGEE. As DNA, the CDR3 is TGTGCCAGCAGCGTAGGGGCAGGGAACTATGGCTACACCTTC. It encodes CASSVGAGNYGYTF.